These T cell receptor beta chains were read from a single sample in a study of beta chain features in type 1 diabetes. This table comes from immunoSEQ multiplex PCR, and its TCRdb copy is limited to in-frame clones, with some not included. The table lists about 260,000 clones, roughly 22% of them singletons. Material for sequencing was naive CD4+ T cells from blood. The receptors shown here come from a middle-aged woman with type 1 diabetes. Each CDR3 is given with its conserved first and last residue. Fields, in order: CDR3 length, clone size, J gene, V gene, D gene, CDR3 DNA, CDR3 protein. D genes are given only for firm matches. Some rows have no size entry. The others give once, few or many, or a class for an expanded clone.

CDR3 length: 11
clone size: .
J gene: TRBJ2-1
V gene: TRBV7-9
D gene: .
CDR3 DNA: TGTGCCAGCAGCTTAGCGGGAGGCGACCTCTTC
CDR3 protein: CASSLAGGDLF

CDR3 length: 15
clone size: .
J gene: TRBJ2-4
V gene: TRBV4-3
D gene: TRBD2
CDR3 DNA: TGCGCCAGCAGCCTTGGCCCTAGCGGGGAACAGGGACAGTACTTC
CDR3 protein: CASSLGPSGEQGQYF

CDR3 length: 18
clone size: .
J gene: TRBJ2-7
V gene: TRBV10-3
D gene: TRBD2
CDR3 DNA: TGTGCCATCAGGCCGGGACAGGGAACTAGCGGGAGGGCCTACGAGCAGTACTTC
CDR3 protein: CAIRPGQGTSGRAYEQYF

CDR3 length: 12
clone size: .
J gene: TRBJ1-4
V gene: TRBV15
D gene: .
CDR3 DNA: TGTGCCACCAGGAGTACTAATGAAAAACTGTTTTTT
CDR3 protein: CATRSTNEKLFF

CDR3 length: 12
clone size: few
J gene: TRBJ2-7
V gene: TRBV14
D gene: TRBD1
CDR3 DNA: TGTGCCAGCAGCCAGACAGGGTACGAGCAGTACTTC
CDR3 protein: CASSQTGYEQYF

CDR3 length: 14
clone size: .
J gene: TRBJ1-2
V gene: TRBV4-2
D gene: TRBD1
CDR3 DNA: TGTGCCAGCAGCCGCACCGACAGGGAGGATGGCTACACCTTC
CDR3 protein: CASSRTDREDGYTF

CDR3 length: 16
clone size: few
J gene: TRBJ2-7
V gene: TRBV30
D gene: TRBD1
CDR3 DNA: TGTGCCTGGAGTCCCCCTTGGACAGGGCAGAGGTACGAGCAGTACTTC
CDR3 protein: CAWSPPWTGQRYEQYF

CDR3 length: 14
clone size: .
J gene: TRBJ2-2
V gene: TRBV7-3
D gene: TRBD1
CDR3 DNA: TGTGCCAGCAGGATGAACAGGGGCACCGGGGAGCTGTTTTTT
CDR3 protein: CASRMNRGTGELFF

CDR3 length: 15
clone size: .
J gene: TRBJ1-5
V gene: TRBV4-1
D gene: .
CDR3 DNA: TGCGCCAGCAGCCAGGATACAGGGAGGGCTCAGCCCCAGCATTTT
CDR3 protein: CASSQDTGRAQPQHF

CDR3 length: 13
clone size: .
J gene: TRBJ1-2
V gene: TRBV19
D gene: .
CDR3 DNA: TGTGCCAGTAGTATGATGTTGTCGGAGGGCTACACCTTC
CDR3 protein: CASSMMLSEGYTF

CDR3 length: 18
clone size: .
J gene: TRBJ2-4
V gene: TRBV18
D gene: TRBD1
CDR3 DNA: TGTGCCAGCTCACCGACGACCGGGACAGGGCGACGAGAAAACATTCAGTACTTC
CDR3 protein: CASSPTTGTGRRENIQYF